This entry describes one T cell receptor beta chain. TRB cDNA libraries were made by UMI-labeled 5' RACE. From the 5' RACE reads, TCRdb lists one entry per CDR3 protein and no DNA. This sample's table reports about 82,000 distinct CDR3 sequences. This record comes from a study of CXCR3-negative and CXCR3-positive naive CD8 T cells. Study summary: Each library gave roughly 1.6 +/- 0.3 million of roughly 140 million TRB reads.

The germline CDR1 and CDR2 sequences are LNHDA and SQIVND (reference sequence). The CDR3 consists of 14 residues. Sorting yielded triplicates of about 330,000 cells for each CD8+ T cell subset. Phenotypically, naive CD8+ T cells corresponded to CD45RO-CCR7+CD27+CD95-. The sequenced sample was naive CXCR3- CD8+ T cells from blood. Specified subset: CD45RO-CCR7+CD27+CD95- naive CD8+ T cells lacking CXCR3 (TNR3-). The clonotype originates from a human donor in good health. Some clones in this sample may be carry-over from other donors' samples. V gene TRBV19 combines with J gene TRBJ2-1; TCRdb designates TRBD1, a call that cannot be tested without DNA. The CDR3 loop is CASSPGTGGIEQFF.